What follows describes a single TCR beta chain. Its specificity is unknown. CDR3 length equals 18 residues. The germline CDR1 and CDR2 sequences are SGHNT and YENEEA. V was cut by 0 bases and J by 4 bases, with 21 bases left in between. The data originate from a study of cytomegalovirus exposure and HLA in healthy donors. Points from the study as a whole: Cytomegalovirus status, reportedly, was diagnosed with high specificity and sensitivity by the classifier.

It was with 60 Vbeta and 13 Jbeta primers that the PCR ran. Repertoires were generated with immunoSEQ multiplex PCR, while TCRdb's copy carries only in-frame clones and drops some. The top ten clones hold about 7.8% of a sample with under 200,000 clones, approximately 11% of them seen once. The chain has TRBV11-3 and TRBJ1-2; no firm D call. The clonotype was recovered from a man aged 45-65 years in good health and CMV-seropositive. Material for sequencing was PBMCs. The CDR3: CASSLESDPRRGSYGYTF. Written as DNA, the CDR3 is TGTGCCAGCAGCTTAGAATCAGACCCGAGACGTGGGAGCTATGGCTACACCTTC.